Given below is one TCR beta chain in context. What it recognizes is unknown. This record belongs to a study of response to subunit inactivated influenza vaccine. In TCRdb, the RT-PCR reads were re-called with MiXCR into one record per CDR3 protein. The sample carries about 650,000 distinct CDR3 sequences, approximately 15% recorded once. Study conclusions and caveats: It was suggested by the authors that few new T cells are recruited by each seasonal influenza vaccination.

The germline V and J ends were trimmed by 3 bases and 0 bases, with 16 bases remaining between them. CDR1 and CDR2 (germline): SEHNR, FQNEAQ (reference sequence). The CDR3 is made up of 17 amino acids. This sequence was found in a man between 45 and 60 years old who received an inactivated influenza vaccine. The chain combines TRBV7-9 with TRBJ2-3; D is tentatively TRBD1 or TRBD2 (5 bases each). The material sequenced was PBMCs from blood, taken less than 15 days before vaccination. In nucleotides, the CDR3 is TGTGCCAGCAGCTTCAGGGTGACTACCCTAAGCACAGATACGCAGTATTTT. It yields the protein CASSFRVTTLSTDTQYF.